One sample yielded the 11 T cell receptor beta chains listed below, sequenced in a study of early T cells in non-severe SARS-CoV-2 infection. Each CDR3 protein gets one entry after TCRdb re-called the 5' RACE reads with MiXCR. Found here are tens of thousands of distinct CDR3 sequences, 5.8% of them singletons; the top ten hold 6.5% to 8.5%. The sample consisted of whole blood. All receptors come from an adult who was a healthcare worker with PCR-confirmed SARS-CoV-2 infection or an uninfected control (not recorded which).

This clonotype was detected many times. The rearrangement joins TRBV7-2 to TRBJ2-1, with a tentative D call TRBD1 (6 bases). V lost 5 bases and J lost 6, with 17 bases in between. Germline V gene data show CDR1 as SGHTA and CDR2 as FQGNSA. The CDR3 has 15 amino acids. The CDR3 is CASSPGQNVGNEQFF. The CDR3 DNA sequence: TGTGCCAGCAGCCCAGGACAGAACGTAGGCAATGAGCAGTTCTTC.

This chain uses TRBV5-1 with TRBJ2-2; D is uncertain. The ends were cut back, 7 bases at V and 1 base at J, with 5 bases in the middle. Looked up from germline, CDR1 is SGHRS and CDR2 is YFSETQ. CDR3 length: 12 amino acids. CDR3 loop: CASAVNTGELFF. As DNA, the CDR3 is TGCGCCAGCGCCGTGAACACCGGGGAGCTGTTTTTT.

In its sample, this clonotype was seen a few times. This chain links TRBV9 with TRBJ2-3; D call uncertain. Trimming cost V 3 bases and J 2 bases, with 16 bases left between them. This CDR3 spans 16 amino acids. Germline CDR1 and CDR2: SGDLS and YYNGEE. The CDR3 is CASSAHRLVPTDTQYF. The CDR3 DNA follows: TGTGCCAGCAGCGCCCACCGGCTAGTCCCCACAGATACGCAGTATTTT.

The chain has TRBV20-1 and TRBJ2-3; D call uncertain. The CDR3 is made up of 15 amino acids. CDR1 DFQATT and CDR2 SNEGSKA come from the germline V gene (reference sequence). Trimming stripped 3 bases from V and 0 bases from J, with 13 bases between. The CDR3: CSASVRSTSTDTQYF. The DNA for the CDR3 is TGCAGTGCTAGTGTGCGGTCTACTAGCACAGATACGCAGTATTTT.

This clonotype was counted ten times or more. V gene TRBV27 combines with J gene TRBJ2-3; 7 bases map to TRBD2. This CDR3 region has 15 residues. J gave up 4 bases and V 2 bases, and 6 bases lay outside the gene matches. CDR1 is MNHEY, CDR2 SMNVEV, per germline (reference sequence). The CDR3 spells CASSLTAGSSDTQYF. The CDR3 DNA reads TGTGCCAGCAGTTTAACAGCGGGATCTTCAGATACGCAGTATTTT.

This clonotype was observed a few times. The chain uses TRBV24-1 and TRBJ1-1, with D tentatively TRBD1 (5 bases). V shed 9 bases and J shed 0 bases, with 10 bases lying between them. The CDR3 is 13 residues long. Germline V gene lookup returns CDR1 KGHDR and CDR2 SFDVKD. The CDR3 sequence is CATRGGMNTEAFF. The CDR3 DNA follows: TGTGCCACCCGGGGGGGTATGAACACTGAAGCTTTCTTT.

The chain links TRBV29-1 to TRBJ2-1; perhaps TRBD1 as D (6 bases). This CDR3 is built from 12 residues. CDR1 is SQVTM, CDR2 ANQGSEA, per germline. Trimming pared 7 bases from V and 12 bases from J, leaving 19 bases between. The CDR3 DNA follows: TGCAGCGCGAGGCAGGGGTCGCATGGGCAGTTCTTC. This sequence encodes CSARQGSHGQFF.

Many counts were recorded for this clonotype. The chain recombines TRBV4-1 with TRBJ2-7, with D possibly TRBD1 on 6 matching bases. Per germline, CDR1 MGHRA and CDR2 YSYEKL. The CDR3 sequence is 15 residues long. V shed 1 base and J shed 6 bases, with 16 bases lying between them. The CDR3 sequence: CASSQAGQGSGEQYF. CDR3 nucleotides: TGCGCCAGCAGCCAAGCAGGGCAGGGGTCAGGCGAGCAGTACTTC.

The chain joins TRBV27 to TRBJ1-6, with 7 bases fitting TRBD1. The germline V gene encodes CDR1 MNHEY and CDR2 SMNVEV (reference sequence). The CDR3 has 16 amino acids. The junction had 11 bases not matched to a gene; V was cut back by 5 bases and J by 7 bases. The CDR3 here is CASSARRQGRNSPLHF. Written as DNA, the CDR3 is TGTGCCAGCAGTGCTAGACGACAGGGACGGAATTCACCCCTCCACTTT.

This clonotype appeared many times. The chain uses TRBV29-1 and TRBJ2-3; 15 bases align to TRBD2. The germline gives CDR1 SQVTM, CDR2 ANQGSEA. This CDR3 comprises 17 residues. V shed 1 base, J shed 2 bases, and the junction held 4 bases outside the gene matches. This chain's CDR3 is CSVEGTSGGAFTDTQYF. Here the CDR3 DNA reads TGCAGCGTTGAAGGGACTAGCGGGGGGGCGTTCACAGATACGCAGTATTTT.

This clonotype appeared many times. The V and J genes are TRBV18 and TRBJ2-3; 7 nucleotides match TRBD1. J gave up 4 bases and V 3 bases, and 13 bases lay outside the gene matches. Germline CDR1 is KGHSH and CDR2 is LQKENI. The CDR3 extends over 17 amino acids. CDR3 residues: CASSPDKITGDADTQYF. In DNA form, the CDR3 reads TGTGCCAGCTCACCTGACAAAATTACAGGGGACGCAGATACGCAGTATTTT. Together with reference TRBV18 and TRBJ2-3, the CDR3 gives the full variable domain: NAGVMQNPRHLVRRRGQEARLRCSPMKGHSHVYWYRQLPEEGLKFMVYLQKENIIDESGMPKERFSAEFPKEGPSILRIQQVVRGDSAAYFCASSPDKITGDADTQYFGPGTRLTVL.